One and the same sample provided the 30 T cell receptor beta chains below, sequenced in a study of blood T cell repertoires in COVID-19. Repertoires were generated with immunoSEQ multiplex PCR, while TCRdb's copy carries only in-frame clones and drops some. The repertoire has fewer than 200,000 clones, roughly 83% of them found once; the top ten carry roughly 4.5%. The sequencing sample was made of PBMCs or T cells enriched from blood (not recorded which). These receptors were taken from a woman between 50 and 59 years old who had recovered from COVID-19.

V is TRBV9 and J is TRBJ2-2, with 11 bases fitting TRBD2. Germline CDR1 is SGDLS and CDR2 is YYNGEE. V trimming: 1 base; J trimming: 8 bases; junction bases outside the gene matches: 7. The CDR3 contains 16 residues. The CDR3 sequence: CASSVPGLAEGGELFF. In DNA form, the CDR3 reads TGTGCCAGCAGCGTACCGGGACTAGCGGAGGGTGGGGAGCTGTTTTTT.

V is TRBV27 and J is TRBJ1-1; D is perhaps TRBD1 (6 bases). Trimming pared 5 bases from V and 3 bases from J, leaving 16 bases between. CDR3 size: 15 residues. Germline-derived CDR1 and CDR2 are MNHEY and SMNVEV (reference sequence). The CDR3 DNA reads as TGTGCCAGCAGTCGTGTGGGGGCTCGGGACACTGAAGCTTTCTTT. Its protein is CASSRVGARDTEAFF.

The CDR3 DNA reads TGTGCCAGCAGCTTAGGGGCCCCAGGGGAGGGTCAGCCCCAGCATTTT. It codes for CASSLGAPGEGQPQHF. The chain employs TRBV7-2 and TRBJ1-5; TRBD1 is a possible D gene (6 bases). Trimming left V 1 base short and J 6 bases short, with 16 bases between. From germline, CDR1 is SGHTA and CDR2 FQGNSA. This CDR3 has 16 amino acids.

The DNA for the CDR3 is TGTGCCAGCAGCTCCATTAACGGACTCTACACCGGGGAGCTGTTTTTT. It encodes CASSSINGLYTGELFF. The rearrangement joins TRBV11-3 to TRBJ2-2; TRBD2 might be the D (5 bases). Trimming shortened V by 4 bases and J by 3 bases, and 15 bases separated the two germline ends. The CDR3 is made up of 16 amino acids. Germline V gives CDR1 SGHNT, CDR2 YENEEA.

This clone was detected only once. The chain employs TRBV5-1 and TRBJ1-4, with 7 nucleotides matching TRBD1. Germline V gene sequence: CDR1 SGHRS, CDR2 YFSETQ. Germline trimming cut 5 bases from V and 5 bases from J; bases unmatched to any gene: 9. CDR3 length: 15 amino acids. The CDR3 region is CASRRSGTENEKLFF. CDR3 bases: TGCGCCAGCAGACGCTCCGGGACAGAGAATGAAAAACTGTTTTTT.

The genes are TRBV27 and TRBJ1-6; D gene uncertain. Germline V gene sequence: CDR1 MNHEY, CDR2 SMNVEV (reference sequence). Trimming removed 3 bases at V and 0 bases at J, with 3 bases between. The CDR3 is 14 residues long. In DNA form, the CDR3 reads TGTGCCAGCAGTTTGAGCTCCTATAATTCACCCCTCCACTTT. Translated: CASSLSSYNSPLHF.

The rearrangement joins TRBV7-9 to TRBJ2-5; no definite D call. With 8 bases removed from V and 5 bases from J, the gap between germline ends came to 12 bases. The CDR3 has 12 amino acids. Germline CDR1 SEHNR, CDR2 FQNEAQ (reference sequence). CDR3 DNA sequence: TGTGCCAGCGGAGCCTTCGGGGAGACCCAGTACTTC. It specifies CASGAFGETQYF.

The V call is TRBV5-1, the J call TRBJ1-6, with 9 bases matching TRBD1. Germline V gives CDR1 SGHRS, CDR2 YFSETQ. V gave up 3 bases and J gave up 10 bases; unmatched junction bases: 5. The CDR3 has 14 amino acids. The CDR3 loop reads CASSSDRGLSPLHF. CDR3 sequence (DNA): TGCGCCAGCAGCTCGGACAGGGGTCTGTCACCCCTCCACTTT. Full variable domain (rest looked up from reference TRBV5-1 and TRBJ1-6): KAGVTQTPRYLIKTRGQQVTLSCSPISGHRSVSWYQQTPGQGLQFLFEYFSETQRNKGNFPGRFSGRQFSNSRSEMNVSTLELGDSALYLCASSSDRGLSPLHFGNGTRLTVT.

The chain has TRBV18 and TRBJ1-5; 8 positions match TRBD1. The CDR3 loop spans 15 amino acids. Per germline, CDR1 KGHSH and CDR2 LQKENI. The J segment lost 4 bases and the V segment lost 6 bases, leaving 8 bases of the junction unmatched. The CDR3, as DNA: TGTGCCAGCTCTCCGACAGGGGTCCGGAATCAGCCCCAGCATTTT. Amino acids: CASSPTGVRNQPQHF. Together with reference TRBV18 and TRBJ1-5, the CDR3 gives the full variable domain: NAGVMQNPRHLVRRRGQEARLRCSPMKGHSHVYWYRQLPEEGLKFMVYLQKENIIDESGMPKERFSAEFPKEGPSILRIQQVVRGDSAAYFCASSPTGVRNQPQHFGDGTRLSIL.

The chain combines TRBV18 with TRBJ1-5; D remains ambiguous. The length of the CDR3 is 14 residues. Germline loops: CDR1 KGHSH, CDR2 LQKENI. V was pared by 3 bases and J by 2 bases, with 8 bases between. The CDR3 bases are TGTGCCAGCTCACCCCCGGGTCGCAATCAGCCCCAGCATTTT. This translates into CASSPPGRNQPQHF.

The chain joins TRBV21-1 to TRBJ1-5; the table's D call, TRBD1, has no DNA check behind it. TRBV21-1 is shown as a pseudogene. This CDR3 comprises 15 residues. The CDR3 reads CASSNHRGGRQPQHF. Here the CDR3 DNA reads TGTGCCAGCAGCAACCACAGGGGTGGGCGCCAGCCCCAGCATTTT.

This chain links TRBV19 with TRBJ1-3; D ambiguous. Looked up from germline, CDR1 is LNHDA and CDR2 is SQIVND (reference sequence). There are 16 residues in the CDR3. Trimming removed 8 bases from V and 1 base from J, with 18 bases in between. The CDR3 loop is CASSPGGHLSGNTIYF. CDR3 DNA sequence: TGTGCCAGTTCCCCCGGCGGTCACCTATCTGGAAACACCATATATTTT. Combining the CDR3 with reference TRBV19 and TRBJ1-3 gives the whole variable domain DGGITQSPKYLFRKEGQNVTLSCEQNLNHDAMYWYRQDPGQGLRLIYYSQIVNDFQKGDIAEGYSVSREKKESFPLTVTSAQKNPTAFYLCASSPGGHLSGNTIYFGEGSWLTVV.

CDR3 region: CASSTQASNSPLHF. In nucleotides, the CDR3 is TGTGCCAGCAGCACTCAAGCATCTAATTCACCCCTCCACTTT. The V gene is TRBV7-2, the J gene TRBJ1-6; D is undetermined. The CDR3 sequence is 14 residues long. The germline V gene has CDR1 SGHTA and CDR2 FQGNSA. Trimming pared 5 bases from V and 6 bases from J, leaving 11 bases between. Based on the CDR3 plus reference TRBV7-2 and TRBJ1-6, the full variable domain is GAGVSQSPSNKVTEKGKDVELRCDPISGHTALYWYRQSLGQGLEFLIYFQGNSAPDKSGLPSDRFSAERTGGSVSTLTIQRTQQEDSAVYLCASSTQASNSPLHFGNGTRLTVT.

This rearrangement joins TRBV23-1 to TRBJ2-3; the D gene is possibly TRBD2 (5 bases). TRBV23-1 is given ORF status, its function remaining uncertain. Between the trimmed V and J ends, which lost 4 bases and 8 bases, there was a span of 10 bases. The CDR3 has 12 amino acids. CDR3 in amino acids: CASSPRESTQYF. The CDR3 DNA follows: TGCGCCAGCAGTCCTAGGGAGAGTACGCAGTATTTT.

This chain links TRBV7-2 with TRBJ2-5; 12 bases match TRBD2. Per germline, CDR1 SGHTA and CDR2 FQGNSA. This CDR3 region has 15 residues. Trimming at V came to 1 base and at J to 3 bases, leaving 0 bases not matched to a gene. Written as DNA, the CDR3 is TGTGCCAGCAGCTTAGGGACTAGCGGGAAAGAGACCCAGTACTTC. Its translation: CASSLGTSGKETQYF.

The rearrangement joins TRBV11-2 to TRBJ2-5; weak D call: TRBD2 (6 bases). V dropped 4 bases and J dropped 3 bases, with 21 bases sitting between them. The CDR3 has 17 amino acids. The V gene's germline CDR1 is SGHAT and CDR2 FQNNGV. CDR3 nucleotides: TGTGCCAGCAGCTCCCGGGGGTCCCCTGATGTCAAAGAGACCCAGTACTTC. Its translation is CASSSRGSPDVKETQYF.

V and J are TRBV28 and TRBJ1-1; possibly TRBD1 for D (5 bases). The V end lost 8 bases, the J end lost 11 bases, and 24 bases lay between the germline ends. There are 14 residues in the CDR3. CDR1 and CDR2 (germline): MDHEN, SYDVKM. As DNA, the CDR3 is TGTGCCAGCGGGGCCGGCCAGGTGCCGCCTGGGGCTTTCTTT. Its protein product is CASGAGQVPPGAFF.

This chain uses TRBV12-3 or TRBV12-4 with TRBJ1-2; D perhaps matches TRBD1 (5 bases). The CDR3 runs to 13 residues. Trimming took 4 bases from V and 6 from J, leaving 12 bases between them. The CDR3 region has the DNA TGTGCCAGCAGTTGGATGGGGACTGATGGCTACACCTTC. Amino acid sequence: CASSWMGTDGYTF.

The rearrangement joins TRBV30 to TRBJ1-2, with 9 bases lining up with TRBD1. CDR3 length: 14 amino acids. Germline V lookup: CDR1 GTSNPN, CDR2 SVGIG (reference sequence). V shed 2 bases and J 8 bases; nucleotides not matched to a gene: 9. CDR3 protein: CAWSTDRGWGGYTF. Here the CDR3 DNA reads TGTGCCTGGAGTACGGACAGGGGTTGGGGAGGCTACACCTTC.

The rearrangement uses TRBV7-3 and TRBJ2-1, with TRBD2 matching 13 bases. The V gene's germline CDR1 is SGHTA and CDR2 FQGTGA. Trimming removed 4 bases from V and 4 bases from J; junction bases left unmatched: 4. The length of the CDR3 is 16 residues. CDR3 nucleotides: TGTGCCAGCAGCTCAGGGACTAGCGGGGATTACAATGAGCAGTTCTTC. Amino acid sequence: CASSSGTSGDYNEQFF.

The V call is TRBV12-3 or TRBV12-4, the J call TRBJ2-1; TRBD1 is a possible D gene (5 bases). The V gene lost 6 bases and the J gene lost 4 bases, with 7 bases spanning the gap. This CDR3 contains 12 residues. This CDR3 is CASSTGYNEQFF. The CDR3 bases are TGTGCCAGCAGCACAGGTTACAATGAGCAGTTCTTC.

This clone was counted between two and nine times. The gene calls are TRBV21-1 and TRBJ2-7; the D segment call TRBD1 is taken from the table without a DNA check. TRBV21-1 is designated a pseudogene. The CDR3 contains 15 residues. The CDR3 spells CASSRGTGGTYEQYV. In DNA, the CDR3 is TGTGCCAGCAGCAGGGGGACAGGGGGTACCTACGAGCAGTACGTC.

In DNA form, the CDR3 reads TGTGCCAGCACCCCCGGGCGGGGGGCCTACAATGAGCAGTTCTTC. Amino acid sequence: CASTPGRGAYNEQFF. This chain joins TRBV6-5 and TRBJ2-1; 8 bases agree with TRBD2. Trimming at V came to 7 bases and at J to 2 bases, leaving 7 bases not matched to a gene. CDR3 length: 15 residues. The germline V gene encodes CDR1 MNHEY and CDR2 SVGAGI.

This rearrangement joins TRBV19 to TRBJ2-1, with D tentatively TRBD2 (5 bases). In germline, CDR1 is LNHDA, CDR2 SQIVND (reference sequence). The V end was cut by 3 bases, the J end by 2 bases, with 11 bases between. This CDR3 region has 15 residues. The CDR3 nucleotides read TGTGCCAGTAGTATTCATTCCGGGGCCTACAATGAGCAGTTCTTC. Its translation: CASSIHSGAYNEQFF.

The chain joins TRBV12-3 or TRBV12-4 to TRBJ1-6; 7 nucleotides align to TRBD1. Trimming cost V 5 bases and J 13 bases; bases outside gene matches: 5. This CDR3 comprises 12 residues. In DNA form, the CDR3 reads TGTGCCAGCAGTGAGACAGGGATCCCCCTCCACTTT. This codes for CASSETGIPLHF.

The genes are TRBV5-1 and TRBJ2-3; 9 positions match TRBD2. The length of the CDR3 is 17 residues. Trimming cost V 5 bases and J 1 base; bases outside gene matches: 11. Germline V gives CDR1 SGHRS, CDR2 YFSETQ. The CDR3, as DNA: TGCGCCAGCAGACGGGTAGCGGGAGTAGAAGGCACAGATACGCAGTATTTT. As protein: CASRRVAGVEGTDTQYF.

The CDR3 is CASSRQGGGTEAFF. The CDR3 coding sequence is TGTGCCAGCAGCCGCCAAGGGGGGGGCACTGAAGCTTTCTTT. The chain combines TRBV5-5 with TRBJ1-1; D perhaps matches TRBD1 (6 bases). Per germline, CDR1 SGHKS and CDR2 YYEKEE (reference sequence). The germline V and J ends were trimmed by 4 bases and 4 bases, with 14 bases remaining between them. The CDR3 covers 14 residues.

CDR3 nucleotide sequence: TGTGCCAGCAGCACCCCGACAGCAACTAATGAAAAACTGTTTTTT. This translates into CASSTPTATNEKLFF. The chain combines TRBV7-9 with TRBJ1-4; tentative D call: TRBD1 (5 bases). The CDR3 covers 15 residues. Trimming pared 5 bases from V and 0 bases from J, leaving 10 bases between. Germline values: CDR1 SEHNR, CDR2 FQNEAQ (reference sequence).

This chain connects TRBV10-2 to TRBJ2-2; D gene ambiguous. The CDR3 extends over 14 amino acids. Trimming took 6 bases from V and 4 from J, leaving 12 bases between them. Looked up from germline, CDR1 is WSHSY and CDR2 is SAAADI. The DNA for the CDR3 is TGCGCCAGCAGGGGTGAAGGAGCCACCGGGGAGCTGTTTTTT. It specifies CASRGEGATGELFF.

The chain couples TRBV19 to TRBJ2-2, with a tentative D call TRBD1 (5 bases). The germline gives CDR1 LNHDA, CDR2 SQIVND (reference sequence). The CDR3 totals 14 residues. V lost 9 bases and J 0 bases, leaving 11 bases between the germline ends. CDR3 protein: CASTGPANTGELFF. CDR3 coding DNA: TGTGCCAGCACAGGTCCCGCGAACACCGGGGAGCTGTTTTTT.